These 16 T cell receptor beta chains share one sample of origin, sequenced in a study of CD8 T cells in Susac syndrome. Random-hexamer reverse transcription was applied to about 0.5 to 1 ug RNA. Each CDR3 protein gets one entry after TCRdb re-called the immunoSEQ multiplex PCR reads with MiXCR. The sample includes 150,000 or so distinct CDR3 sequences, approximately 94% of them seen just once. What was sequenced was CD4+ T cells from PBMCs. The receptors stem from a human donor with multiple sclerosis.

The CDR3 coding sequence is TGTGCCTGGAGTGTACCCGGGGTTACGTCCTACAATGAGCAGTTCTTC. This sequence encodes CAWSVPGVTSYNEQFF. The V call is TRBV30, the J call TRBJ2-1; TRBD2 is a possible D gene (5 bases). Trimming took 0 bases from V and 1 from J, leaving 13 bases between them. Germline lookup yields CDR1 GTSNPN and CDR2 SVGIG (reference sequence). This CDR3 comprises 16 residues.

The gene calls are TRBV5-4 and TRBJ2-3, with D possibly TRBD2 on 5 matching bases. The CDR3 sequence is 13 residues long. Germline-derived CDR1 and CDR2 are SGHNT and YYREEE (reference sequence). The V gene lost 1 base and the J gene lost 5 bases, with 8 bases spanning the gap. DNA of the CDR3: TGTGCCAGCAGCTTGAAAGGAGGAGATACGCAGTATTTT. It specifies CASSLKGGDTQYF.

The chain couples TRBV3-1 to TRBJ1-2; D remains ambiguous. The germline V gene encodes CDR1 LGHDT and CDR2 YNNKEL (reference sequence). V lost 3 bases, J lost 8 bases, and 10 bases lay in between. The CDR3 covers 12 residues. The CDR3 bases are TGTGCCAGCAGCCAGGGAACTAGAGGCTACACCTTC. Translated: CASSQGTRGYTF. The whole variable domain, remainder taken from reference TRBV3-1 and TRBJ1-2, is DTAVSQTPKYLVTQMGNDKSIKCEQNLGHDTMYWYKQDSKKFLKIMFSYNNKELIINETVPNRFSPKSPDKAHLNLHINSLELGDSAVYFCASSQGTRGYTFGSGTRLTVV.

The chain carries TRBV30 and TRBJ2-2; D ambiguous. The germline gives CDR1 GTSNPN, CDR2 SVGIG (reference sequence). This CDR3 is 13 amino acids long. The V gene lost 4 bases and the J gene lost 1 base, with 7 bases spanning the gap. The CDR3 loop reads CAWTPGNTGELFF. The CDR3 DNA reads as TGTGCCTGGACTCCGGGGAACACCGGGGAGCTGTTTTTT.

The DNA of the CDR3 is TGTGCCAGCAACCCGTGGGGTCCTGGGGAGACCCAGTACTTC. Its protein product is CASNPWGPGETQYF. The V gene is TRBV7-9, the J gene TRBJ2-5; D gene uncertain. In germline, CDR1 is SEHNR, CDR2 FQNEAQ (reference sequence). The CDR3 contains 14 residues. The V end was cut by 7 bases, the J end by 5 bases, with 17 bases between.

V usage is TRBV29-1 and J usage is TRBJ2-1, with 12 nucleotides matching TRBD2. Trimming removed 7 bases from V and 0 bases from J; junction bases left unmatched: 10. The CDR3 runs to 17 residues. CDR1 SQVTM and CDR2 ANQGSEA come from the germline V gene. The CDR3 DNA sequence: TGCAGCGCCGGACTAGCGGGAATTATGAGCTCCTACAATGAGCAGTTCTTC. This encodes CSAGLAGIMSSYNEQFF.

V is TRBV30 and J is TRBJ1-5; D unclear. Germline V gene lookup returns CDR1 GTSNPN and CDR2 SVGIG (reference sequence). This CDR3 is 13 amino acids long. Trimming cost V 0 bases and J 6 bases, with 9 bases left between them. CDR3 nucleotides: TGTGCCTGGAGTGTACAACGGGGTCAGCCCCAGCATTTT. Residues: CAWSVQRGQPQHF.

The rearrangement uses TRBV27 and TRBJ2-5; 10 bases map to TRBD2. Germline CDR1 and CDR2: MNHEY and SMNVEV (reference sequence). The V segment lost 2 bases and the J segment 4 bases; nucleotides outside the gene matches: 4. The CDR3 totals 15 residues. This chain's CDR3 is CASSLTAGGPETQYF. CDR3 DNA sequence: TGTGCCAGCAGTTTAACAGCGGGAGGGCCAGAGACCCAGTACTTC.

This chain links TRBV4-1 with TRBJ1-4, with D uncertain. The germline gives CDR1 MGHRA, CDR2 YSYEKL. Trimming removed 1 base at V and 3 bases at J, with 6 bases between. The CDR3 is 14 residues long. For the CDR3, the DNA is TGCGCCAGCAGCCAAGTCAGCGCTAATGAAAAACTGTTTTTT. Its translation is CASSQVSANEKLFF.

The CDR3 is CASSQNVAGTIYGYTF. CDR3 DNA sequence: TGTGCCAGCAGCCAGAACGTGGCCGGGACGATCTATGGCTACACCTTC. The genes are TRBV12-3 or TRBV12-4 and TRBJ1-2; weak D call: TRBD1 (5 bases). V shed 6 bases and J shed 4 bases, with 21 bases lying between them. The CDR3 extends over 16 amino acids.

CDR3 DNA sequence: TGCGCCAGCAGCCAAGATCACGGCAGGGGTAGTAATATTGATGAAAAACTGTTTTTT. Translating gives CASSQDHGRGSNIDEKLFF. The chain links TRBV4-1 to TRBJ1-4; possibly TRBD1 for D (6 bases). Germline CDR1 and CDR2: MGHRA and YSYEKL. Trimming pared 0 bases from V and 6 bases from J, leaving 23 bases between. The CDR3 runs to 19 residues.

The chain links TRBV5-1 to TRBJ1-6, with D unresolved. The V end was cut by 7 bases, the J end by 7 bases, with 18 bases between. In germline, CDR1 is SGHRS, CDR2 YFSETQ. The CDR3 spans 15 residues. CDR3: CASSRAPGPNSPLHF. The CDR3 region has the DNA TGCGCCAGCTCGCGGGCTCCGGGTCCCAATTCACCCCTCCACTTT.

This chain links TRBV6-5 with TRBJ2-5; TRBD1 matches 8 bases. J lost 5 bases, V lost 5 bases, and 10 bases had no gene match. This CDR3 is built from 15 residues. The germline CDR1 and CDR2 sequences are MNHEY and SVGAGI. The CDR3 sequence: CASSPQGALAETQYF. For the CDR3, the DNA is TGTGCCAGCAGTCCCCAGGGGGCGCTTGCGGAGACCCAGTACTTC.

This chain uses TRBV20-1 with TRBJ2-3; 9 nucleotides match TRBD2. The CDR3 is 16 amino acids. V gave up 6 bases and J gave up 1 base; unmatched junction bases: 11. Germline loops: CDR1 DFQATT, CDR2 SNEGSKA (reference sequence). CDR3 nucleotides: TGCAGTGCCGGGAGAGCGGGAGGTATTGGCACAGATACGCAGTATTTT. Translating it yields CSAGRAGGIGTDTQYF.

The chain joins TRBV7-2 to TRBJ2-2; D remains unclear. The CDR3 runs to 15 residues. Between the trimmed V and J ends, which lost 9 bases and 1 base, there was a span of 15 bases. Germline V gene lookup returns CDR1 SGHTA and CDR2 FQGNSA. The CDR3 loop is CARANVLKNTGELFF. For the CDR3, the DNA is TGTGCCAGGGCAAATGTCCTCAAGAACACCGGGGAGCTGTTTTTT.

The V gene is TRBV5-4, the J gene TRBJ2-5; the D gene could be TRBD1 or TRBD2 (5 bases each). CDR1 is SGHNT, CDR2 YYREEE, per germline (reference sequence). CDR3 length equals 14 residues. The V gene lost 0 bases and the J gene lost 6 bases, with 12 bases spanning the gap. For the CDR3, the DNA is TGTGCCAGCAGCTTGGAGGTCCCGGGACAGACCCAGTACTTC. It translates to CASSLEVPGQTQYF.